The clone carrying this TCR beta chain occurred once. This sample stems from a study of immune evolution from preneoplasia to lung adenocarcinoma. This table comes from immunoSEQ multiplex PCR, and its TCRdb copy is limited to in-frame clones, with some not included. The sample yields 9,500 to 14,000 clones, over 70% seen once. Macro-dissection enriched premalignant or tumor cells before nucleic acid extraction. This sequence was found in a person between 55 and 80 years old with lung adenocarcinoma. The sample consisted of FFPE minimally invasive lung adenocarcinoma tissue.

The CDR3 protein is CASSSLAYGADTQYF. The CDR3 nucleotides read TGTGCCAGCAGTTCACTAGCGTACGGCGCAGATACGCAGTATTTT. The V call is TRBV7-2, the J call TRBJ2-3; 7 bases map to TRBD2. The CDR3 sequence is 15 residues long. CDR1 and CDR2 from the germline V gene are SGHTA and FQGNSA. J gave up 4 bases and V 6 bases, and 10 bases lay outside the gene matches.